One and the same sample provided the 4 T cell receptor beta chains below, sequenced in a study of cytomegalovirus exposure and HLA in healthy donors. Produced via immunoSEQ multiplex PCR; TCRdb's table is partial and in-frame only. The sample records about 50,000 clones, 80% to 90% being singletons. The sample was PBMCs. These receptors were collected from a woman in her twenties or thirties in good health and CMV-seronegative.

V usage is TRBV28 and J usage is TRBJ2-3, with 9 nucleotides matching TRBD2. The CDR3 has 16 residues. Germline V lookup: CDR1 MDHEN, CDR2 SYDVKM. With V trimmed by 6 bases and J by 5 bases, 12 bases remained unmatched. The chain's CDR3 is CASSSDLAGLLDTQYF. CDR3 DNA: TGTGCCAGCAGCTCCGATCTAGCGGGACTACTAGATACGCAGTATTTT.

V gene TRBV9 combines with J gene TRBJ1-1, with 7 positions matching TRBD1. The length of the CDR3 is 15 residues. CDR1 is SGDLS, CDR2 YYNGEE, per germline. The V gene end was trimmed by 2 bases and the J gene end by 8 bases; junction bases not matched to a gene: 12. CDR3 nucleotides: TGTGCCAGCAGCGTTACAGGGGAGAAGGTCGGAGAAGCTTTCTTT. Residues: CASSVTGEKVGEAFF.

This clone was counted a single time. This chain connects TRBV6-5 to TRBJ2-7; TRBD2 is a possible D gene (5 bases). Germline CDR1 is MNHEY and CDR2 is SVGAGI. Trimming cost V 8 bases and J 7 bases, with 18 bases left between them. This CDR3 spans 13 amino acids. DNA for the CDR3: TGTGCCAGCTTTAACTTCGGACTGGGGGAGCAGTACTTC. Its translation is CASFNFGLGEQYF.

This chain links TRBV2 with TRBJ1-1; D is uncertain. Germline lookup yields CDR1 SNHLY and CDR2 FYNNEI. Trimming stripped 3 bases from V and 0 bases from J, with 8 bases between. This CDR3 is 14 amino acids long. The CDR3 region is CASSDVNMNTEAFF. The CDR3 bases are TGTGCCAGCAGTGATGTCAACATGAACACTGAAGCTTTCTTT. Looking up the rest from reference TRBV2 and TRBJ1-1 gives the full variable domain: EPEVTQTPSHQVTQMGQEVILRCVPISNHLYFYWYRQILGQKVEFLVSFYNNEISEKSEIFDDQFSVERPDGSNFTLKIRSTKLEDSAMYFCASSDVNMNTEAFFGQGTRLTVV.